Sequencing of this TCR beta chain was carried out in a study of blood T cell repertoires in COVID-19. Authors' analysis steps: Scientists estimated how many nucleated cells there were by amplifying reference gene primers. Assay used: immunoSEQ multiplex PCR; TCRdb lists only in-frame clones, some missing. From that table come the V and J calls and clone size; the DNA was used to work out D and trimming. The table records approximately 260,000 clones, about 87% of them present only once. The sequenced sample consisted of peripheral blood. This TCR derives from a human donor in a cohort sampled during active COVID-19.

CDR3 sequence reads: CSASTDSSYNSPLHF. The CDR3 DNA sequence: TGCAGTGCTAGTACGGACAGCTCCTATAATTCACCCCTCCACTTT. V and J are TRBV20-1 and TRBJ1-6, with a weak D call TRBD1 (6 bases). CDR1 is DFQATT, CDR2 SNEGSKA, per germline (reference sequence). This CDR3 is 15 amino acids long. The germline V and J ends were trimmed by 3 bases and 0 bases, with 9 bases remaining between them.